This T cell receptor (beta chain) was observed in a study of blood T cell repertoires in COVID-19. Study summary: Sample material is recorded as cDNA or gDNA derived from T cells, B-cell-depleted T cells, or PBMCs.

Membership in each cohort depended on participant-reported clinical history. For recovered donors of Cohort 3, there were two negative PCRs, clearance, or symptom resolution. With regard to this clone: The same CDR3 can be traced to other DNA sequences in this sample.

This CDR3 is built from 13 residues. Looked up from germline, CDR1 is SGHRS and CDR2 is YFSETQ. V lost 1 base and J lost 1, with 5 bases in between. Produced via immunoSEQ multiplex PCR; TCRdb's table is partial and in-frame only. The sample yields some 160,000 clones, around 84% seen once. The rearrangement uses TRBV5-1 and TRBJ1-1; no firm D call. What was sequenced was PBMCs or T cells enriched from blood (not recorded which). This receptor was obtained from a woman aged 45-65 years who had recovered from COVID-19. CDR3 amino acids: CASSLPGNTEAFF. The CDR3 DNA sequence: TGCGCCAGCAGCTTGCCCGGGAACACTGAAGCTTTCTTT.